Detailed here is one TCR beta chain. The antigen remains undetermined. The sample contains more than one DNA sequence encoding this CDR3. The CDR3 length is 12 residues. V shed 5 bases and J shed 2 bases, with 7 bases lying between them. CDR1 SEHNR and CDR2 FQNEAQ come from the germline V gene (reference sequence). Donors had no recently reported acute infections or vaccinations and were HIV-negative. Every contributor of samples was a Caucasian grown-up residing in Nashville, Tennessee. Repertoires were generated with immunoSEQ multiplex PCR, while TCRdb's copy carries only in-frame clones and drops some. The sample contains approximately 2.3 million clones, about 92% of which appear only once. The sample comes from a study of shared clonotypes between healthy human individuals. Study background: Plates per donor: three CD4 naive, three CD4 memory, two CD8 naive, one CD8 memory. Whole-study findings and limits: Collection of samples was limited to blood; tissue repertoires likely differ.

The V call is TRBV7-9, the J call TRBJ2-7; unclear D gene. This clonotype was obtained from a man between 18 and 35 years old in good health. Some clones in this sample may be carry-over from other donors' samples. The sample comprised naive CD4+ T cells from PBMCs. Described subset: CD45RA+ positively selected. CDR3 in amino acids: CASSLATYEQYF. The CDR3 DNA reads as TGTGCCAGCAGCCTGGCCACCTACGAGCAGTACTTC.